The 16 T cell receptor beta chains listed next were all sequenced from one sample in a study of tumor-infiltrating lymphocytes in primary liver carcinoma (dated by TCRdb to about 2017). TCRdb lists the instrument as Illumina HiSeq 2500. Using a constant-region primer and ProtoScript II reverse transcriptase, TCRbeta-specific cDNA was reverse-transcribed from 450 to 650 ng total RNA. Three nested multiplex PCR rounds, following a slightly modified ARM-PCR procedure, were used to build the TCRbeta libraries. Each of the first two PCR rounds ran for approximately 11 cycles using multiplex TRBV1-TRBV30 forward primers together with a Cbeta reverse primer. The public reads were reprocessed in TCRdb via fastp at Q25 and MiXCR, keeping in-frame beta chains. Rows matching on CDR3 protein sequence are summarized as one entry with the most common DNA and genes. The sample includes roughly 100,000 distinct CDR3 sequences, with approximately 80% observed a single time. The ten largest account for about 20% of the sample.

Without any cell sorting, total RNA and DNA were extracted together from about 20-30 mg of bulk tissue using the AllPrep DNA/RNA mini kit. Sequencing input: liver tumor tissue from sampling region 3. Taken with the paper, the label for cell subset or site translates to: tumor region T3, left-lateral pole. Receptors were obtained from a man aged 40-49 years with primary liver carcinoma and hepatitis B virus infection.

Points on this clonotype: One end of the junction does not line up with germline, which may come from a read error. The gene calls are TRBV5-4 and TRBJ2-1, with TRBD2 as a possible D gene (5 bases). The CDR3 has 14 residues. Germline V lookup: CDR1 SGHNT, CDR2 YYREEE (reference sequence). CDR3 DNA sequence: TGTGTCAGCAACTTTGGCCGGGGTTACGATGAGCAGTTCTTC. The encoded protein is CVSNFGRGYDEQFF.

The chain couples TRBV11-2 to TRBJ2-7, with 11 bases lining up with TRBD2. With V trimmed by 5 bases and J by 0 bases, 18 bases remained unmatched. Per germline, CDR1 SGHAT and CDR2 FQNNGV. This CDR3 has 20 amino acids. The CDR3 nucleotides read TGTGCCAGCAGCATGGGGAAGGGGAGGACTAGCGGGCTCAGCTCCTACGAGCAGTACTTC. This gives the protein CASSMGKGRTSGLSSYEQYF.

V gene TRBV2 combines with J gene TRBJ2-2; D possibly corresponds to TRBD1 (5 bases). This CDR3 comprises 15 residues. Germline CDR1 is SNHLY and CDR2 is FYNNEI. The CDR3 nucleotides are TGTGTCAGTAGCCCGACAGTCTCGAACACCGGGGAGCTGTTTTTT. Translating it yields CVSSPTVSNTGELFF.

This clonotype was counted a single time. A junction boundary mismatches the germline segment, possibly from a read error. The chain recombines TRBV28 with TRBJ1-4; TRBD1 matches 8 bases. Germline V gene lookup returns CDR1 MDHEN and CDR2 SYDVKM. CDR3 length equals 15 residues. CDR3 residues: CASSLGQETNEELFF. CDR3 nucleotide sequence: TGTGCCAGCAGTTTGGGACAGGAGACCAATGAAGAACTGTTTTTT.

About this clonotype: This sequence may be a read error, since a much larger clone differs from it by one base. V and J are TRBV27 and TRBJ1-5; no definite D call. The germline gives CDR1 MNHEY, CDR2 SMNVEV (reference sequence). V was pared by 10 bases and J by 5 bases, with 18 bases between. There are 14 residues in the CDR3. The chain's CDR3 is CANRPIEGYQPQHF. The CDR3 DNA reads TGTGCCAACAGACCCATCGAGGGTTATCAGCCCCAGCATTTT.

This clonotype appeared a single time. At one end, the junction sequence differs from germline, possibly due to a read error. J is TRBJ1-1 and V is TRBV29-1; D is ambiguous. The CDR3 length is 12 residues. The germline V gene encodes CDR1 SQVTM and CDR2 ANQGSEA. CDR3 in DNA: TGCAGCATTGAGGGATGGTTAGCTGAAGCTTTCTTT. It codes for CSIEGWLAEAFF.

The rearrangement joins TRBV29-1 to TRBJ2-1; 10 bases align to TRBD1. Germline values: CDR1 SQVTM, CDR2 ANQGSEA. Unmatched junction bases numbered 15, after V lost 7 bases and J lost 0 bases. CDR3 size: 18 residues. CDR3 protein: CSAEARQGAHPSYNEQFF. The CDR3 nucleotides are TGCAGCGCTGAGGCTCGACAGGGGGCCCACCCCTCCTACAATGAGCAGTTCTTC.

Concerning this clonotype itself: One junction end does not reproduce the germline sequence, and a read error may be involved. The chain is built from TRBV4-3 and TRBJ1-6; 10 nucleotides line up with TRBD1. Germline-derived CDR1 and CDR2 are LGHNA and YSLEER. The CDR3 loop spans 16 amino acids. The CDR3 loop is CASSSWDRGRDSPLHF. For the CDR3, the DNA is TGTGCCAGTAGCTCCTGGGACAGGGGAAGGGATTCACCCCTCCACTTT.

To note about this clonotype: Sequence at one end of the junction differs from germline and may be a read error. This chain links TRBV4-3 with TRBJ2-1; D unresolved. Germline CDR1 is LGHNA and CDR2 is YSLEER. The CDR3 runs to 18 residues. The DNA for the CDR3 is TGCGCTAGCATCCAAGATCAGGTAAGAGTCGGCCCCTACAATGAGCAGTTCTTC. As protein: CASIQDQVRVGPYNEQFF.

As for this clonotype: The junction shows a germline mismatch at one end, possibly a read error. The CDR3 nucleotides are TGTGTCAGCAGGGGGAAGCGATCCTTCGAGCAGTATTTC. Translation gives CVSRGKRSFEQYF. The V call is TRBV11-1, the J call TRBJ2-7; 7 bases align to TRBD1. This CDR3 is 13 amino acids long. CDR1 is SGHAT, CDR2 FQDESV, per germline (reference sequence).

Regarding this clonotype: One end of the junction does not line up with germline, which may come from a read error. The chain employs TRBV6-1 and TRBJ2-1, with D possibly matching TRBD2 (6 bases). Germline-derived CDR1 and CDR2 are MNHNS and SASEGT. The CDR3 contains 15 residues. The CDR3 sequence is CASSETLAASNEQFF. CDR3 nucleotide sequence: TGTGCCAGTAGTGAAACACTAGCAGCCTCCAATGAGCAGTTCTTC.

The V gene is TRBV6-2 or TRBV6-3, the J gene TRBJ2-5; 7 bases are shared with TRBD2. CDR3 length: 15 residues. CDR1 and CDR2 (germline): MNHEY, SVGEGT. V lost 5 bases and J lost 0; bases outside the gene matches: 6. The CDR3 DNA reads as TGTGCCAGCAGTCCCGACCGGGGGGACCAAGAGACCCAGTACTTC. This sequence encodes CASSPDRGDQETQYF.

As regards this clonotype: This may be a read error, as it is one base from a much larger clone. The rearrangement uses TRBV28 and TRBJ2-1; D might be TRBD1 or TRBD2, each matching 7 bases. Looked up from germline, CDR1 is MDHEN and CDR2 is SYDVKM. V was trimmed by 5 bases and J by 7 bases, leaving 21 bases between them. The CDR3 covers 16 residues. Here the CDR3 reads CASSPPGGRASNEQFF. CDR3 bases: TGTGCCAGCAGTCCCCCAGGGGGGAGGGCGAGTAATGAGCAGTTCTTC.

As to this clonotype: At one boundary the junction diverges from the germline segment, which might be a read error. The CDR3 coding sequence is TGTGCCAGCAGATTCGGGACAAGGGGCCATCAGCCCCAACATTTT. Translation gives CASRFGTRGHQPQHF. The chain carries TRBV12-3 or TRBV12-4 and TRBJ1-5; D might be TRBD1 (6 bases). The CDR3 is 15 residues long.

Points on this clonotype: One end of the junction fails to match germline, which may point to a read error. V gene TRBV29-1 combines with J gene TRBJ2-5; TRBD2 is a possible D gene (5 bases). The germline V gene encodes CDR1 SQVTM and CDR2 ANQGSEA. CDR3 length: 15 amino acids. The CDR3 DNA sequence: TGCGGCGTTAAATCCGCGGCGGGTAGATCAGAGACCCAGTACTTC. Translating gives CGVKSAAGRSETQYF.

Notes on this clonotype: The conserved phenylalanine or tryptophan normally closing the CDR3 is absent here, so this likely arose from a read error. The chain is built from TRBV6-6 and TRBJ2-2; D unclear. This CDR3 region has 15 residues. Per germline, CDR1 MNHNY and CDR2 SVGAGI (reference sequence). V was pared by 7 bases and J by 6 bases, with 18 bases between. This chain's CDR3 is CASTGPAANAGELFS. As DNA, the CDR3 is TGTGCCAGCACTGGTCCGGCGGCTAACGCCGGGGAGCTGTTTTCT.